The source of this T cell receptor beta chain is a study of blood T cell repertoires in COVID-19. Study at large: From the United States, Italy and Spain came samples of acute and convalescent COVID-19.

V gave up 1 base and J gave up 11 bases; unmatched junction bases: 17. The CDR3 length is 17 residues. Germline assignment: CDR1 LGHNA and CDR2 YSLEER. Clones were sequenced by immunoSEQ multiplex PCR, and TCRdb holds only the in-frame ones, with some missing. The sample contains approximately 300,000 clones, around 90% of which appear only once. The clonotype originates from a woman in her thirties or forties with COVID-19, enrolled during active disease. The sequencing input was peripheral blood. The rearrangement links TRBV4-3 to TRBJ1-5; 7 nucleotides align to TRBD1. The CDR3 DNA is TGCGCCAGCAGCCAAGTCCGCTCCGGGACAGCCGGTGTGGCCCAGCATTTT. It yields the protein CASSQVRSGTAGVAQHF.